Detailed here is one TCR beta chain. This CDR3 spans 14 amino acids. Germline assignment: CDR1 MDHEN and CDR2 SYDVKM. V was trimmed by 5 bases and J by 5 bases, leaving 15 bases between them. These data come from a study of monozygotic twins with cystic fibrosis. Only in-frame clones appear in the TCRdb table, and some are missing; sequencing was by immunoSEQ multiplex PCR. The data contain about 14,000 clones, 85% to 90% of them singletons. The chain is built from TRBV28 and TRBJ1-1, with D perhaps TRBD1 (6 bases). The sequenced sample was blood. This TCR was sampled from a boy between 10 and 17 years old with cystic fibrosis. The CDR3 DNA follows: TGTGCCAGCAGTCACATACAGGGCCATACTGAAGCTTTCTTT. Translation gives CASSHIQGHTEAFF.